This T cell receptor beta chain was sequenced during a study of T cells in Graves' hyperthyroidism and ophthalmopathy. Amplification yielded TCR beta CDR3 regions, with RNA transcripts as the source. The HTBI primer set drove a first-round RT-PCR of the TCR CDR3. TCRdb processed the multiplex PCR reads anew with MiXCR; each CDR3 protein has one entry. The sample consists of 500,000 or so distinct CDR3 sequences, around 15% of them appearing once. This CDR3 is built from 14 residues. V gave up 3 bases and J gave up 2 bases, with 7 bases separating them. Looked up from germline, CDR1 is KGHSH and CDR2 is LQKENI.

This chain joins TRBV18 and TRBJ1-4; D might be TRBD1 (5 bases). Source material: blood. The receptor was derived from a woman aged 25 to 45 with Graves' ophthalmopathy. The CDR3, as DNA: TGTGCCAGCTCACCGGGGGTTACTAATGAAAAACTGTTTTTT. As protein: CASSPGVTNEKLFF.